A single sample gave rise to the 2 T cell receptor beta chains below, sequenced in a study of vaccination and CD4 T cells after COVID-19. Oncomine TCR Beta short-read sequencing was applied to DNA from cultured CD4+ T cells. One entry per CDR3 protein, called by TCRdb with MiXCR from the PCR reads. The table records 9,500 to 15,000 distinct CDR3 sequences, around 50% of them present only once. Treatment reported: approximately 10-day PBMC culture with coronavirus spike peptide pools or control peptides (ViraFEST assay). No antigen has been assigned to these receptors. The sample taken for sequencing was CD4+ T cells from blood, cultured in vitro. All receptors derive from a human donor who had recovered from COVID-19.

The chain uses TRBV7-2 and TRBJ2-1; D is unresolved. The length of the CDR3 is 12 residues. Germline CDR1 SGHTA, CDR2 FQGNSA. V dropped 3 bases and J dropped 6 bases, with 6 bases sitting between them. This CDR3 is CASSFQVNEQFF. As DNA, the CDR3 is TGTGCCAGCAGCTTTCAGGTCAATGAGCAGTTCTTC. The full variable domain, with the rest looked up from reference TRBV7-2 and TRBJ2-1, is GAGVSQSPSNKVTEKGKDVELRCDPISGHTALYWYRQSLGQGLEFLIYFQGNSAPDKSGLPSDRFSAERTGGSVSTLTIQRTQQEDSAVYLCASSFQVNEQFFGPGTRLTVL.

This CDR3 is CATSRQSGLGRTDTQYF. Here the CDR3 DNA reads TGTGCCACCAGCAGACAATCCGGACTAGGGCGCACAGATACGCAGTATTTT. The genes are TRBV15 and TRBJ2-3, with 7 nucleotides matching TRBD2. CDR3 length: 17 residues. The J segment lost 1 base and the V segment lost 2 bases, leaving 9 bases of the junction unmatched. Germline loops: CDR1 LNHNV, CDR2 YYDKDF (reference sequence). Variable domain in full (rest from reference TRBV15 and TRBJ2-3): DAMVIQNPRYQVTQFGKPVTLSCSQTLNHNVMYWYQQKSSQAPKLLFHYYDKDFNNEADTPDNFQSRRPNTSFCFLDIRSPGLGDTAMYLCATSRQSGLGRTDTQYFGPGTRLTVL.